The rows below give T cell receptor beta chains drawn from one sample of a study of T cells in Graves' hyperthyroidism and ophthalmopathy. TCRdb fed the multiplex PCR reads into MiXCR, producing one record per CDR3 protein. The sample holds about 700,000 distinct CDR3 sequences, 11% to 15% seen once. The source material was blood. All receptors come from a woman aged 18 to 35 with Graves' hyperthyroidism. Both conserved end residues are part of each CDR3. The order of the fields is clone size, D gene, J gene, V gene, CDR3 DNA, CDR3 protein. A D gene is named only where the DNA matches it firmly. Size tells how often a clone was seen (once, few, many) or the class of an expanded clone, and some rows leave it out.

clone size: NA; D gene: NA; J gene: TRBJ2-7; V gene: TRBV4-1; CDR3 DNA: TGCGCCAGCAGCCAAGGGGCCGGGCCTGGCTACGAGCAGTACTTC; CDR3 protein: CASSQGAGPGYEQYF
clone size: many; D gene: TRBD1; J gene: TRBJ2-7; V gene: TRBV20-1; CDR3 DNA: TGCAGTGCTAGGGCCTTACAGGGGGTTTCTTACGAGCAGTACTTC; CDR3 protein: CSARALQGVSYEQYF
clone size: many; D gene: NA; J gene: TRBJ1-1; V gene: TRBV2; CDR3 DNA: TGTGCCAGCAACTTCTTTACTGAAGCTTTCTTT; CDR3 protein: CASNFFTEAFF
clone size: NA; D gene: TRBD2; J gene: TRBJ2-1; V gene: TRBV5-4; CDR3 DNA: TGTGCCAGCAGCTTGAGGAAGCGGGGGTACAATGAGCAGTTCTTC; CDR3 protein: CASSLRKRGYNEQFF
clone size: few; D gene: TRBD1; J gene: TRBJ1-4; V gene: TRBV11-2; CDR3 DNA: TGTGCCAGCAGTACCGGGACAGGGCTCGAAAAACTGTTTTTT; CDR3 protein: CASSTGTGLEKLFF
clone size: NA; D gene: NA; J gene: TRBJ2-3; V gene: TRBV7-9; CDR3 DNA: TGTGTCACCTCTAGGACGCCCACAGATACGCAGTATTTT; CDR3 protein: CVTSRTPTDTQYF
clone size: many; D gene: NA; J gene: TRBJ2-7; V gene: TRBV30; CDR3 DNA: TGTGCCTGGAAGATAAGGGGCACCGGAACCTACGAGCAGTACTTC; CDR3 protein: CAWKIRGTGTYEQYF
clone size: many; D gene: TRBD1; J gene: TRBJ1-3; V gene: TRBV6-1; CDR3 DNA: TGTGCCAGCAGATACGGGACAGGGGATGGAAACACCATATATTTT; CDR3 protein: CASRYGTGDGNTIYF
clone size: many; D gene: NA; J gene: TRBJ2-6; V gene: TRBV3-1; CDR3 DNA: TGTGCCAGCAGCCAGGGGGGCCCCTCTGGGGCCAACGTCCTGACTTTC; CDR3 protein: CASSQGGPSGANVLTF
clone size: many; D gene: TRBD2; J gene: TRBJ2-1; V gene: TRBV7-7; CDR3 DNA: TGTGCCAGCAGCTCGGGACTAGCGGGAGCCGCTGAGCAGTTCTTC; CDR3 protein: CASSSGLAGAAEQFF
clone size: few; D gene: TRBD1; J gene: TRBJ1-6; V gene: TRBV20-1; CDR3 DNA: TGCAGTACGACAGGGAGCTCCTATAATTCACCCCTCCACTTT; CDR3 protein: CSTTGSSYNSPLHF
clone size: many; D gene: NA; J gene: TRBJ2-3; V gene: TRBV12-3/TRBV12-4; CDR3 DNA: TGTGCCAGCAGTTTAGGGGTCGCCCGCACAGATACGCAGTATTTT; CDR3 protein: CASSLGVARTDTQYF
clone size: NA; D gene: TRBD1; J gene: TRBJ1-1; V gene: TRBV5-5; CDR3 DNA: TGTGCCAGTATGACCTTTCGAGGGACAGTTAACACTGAAGCTTTCTTT; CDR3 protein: CASMTFRGTVNTEAFF
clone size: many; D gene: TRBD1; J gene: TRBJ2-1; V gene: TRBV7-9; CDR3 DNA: TGTGCCAGCAGCTTCCGGAGTGGGACAGGGCTCTACAATGAGCAGTTCTTC; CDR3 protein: CASSFRSGTGLYNEQFF
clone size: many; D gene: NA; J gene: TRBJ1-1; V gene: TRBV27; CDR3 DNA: TGTGCCACCTTACCGGGGAATTTAAACACTGAAGCTTTCTTT; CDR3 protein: CATLPGNLNTEAFF
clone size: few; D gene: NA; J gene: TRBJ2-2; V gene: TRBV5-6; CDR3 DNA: TGTGCCAGCAGCCGCCCCGGTTCGAACACCGGGGAGCTGTTTTTT; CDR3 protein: CASSRPGSNTGELFF
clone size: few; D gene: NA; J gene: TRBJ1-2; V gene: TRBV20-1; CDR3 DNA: TGCAGTGCTAGTCCGGCACGGAGAGGCTACACCTTC; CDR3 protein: CSASPARRGYTF
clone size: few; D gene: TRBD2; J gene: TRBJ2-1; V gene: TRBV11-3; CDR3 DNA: TGTGCCAGCAGCTCCTCTAGCGGGAGGGCCGGCAATGAGCAGTTCTTC; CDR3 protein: CASSSSSGRAGNEQFF
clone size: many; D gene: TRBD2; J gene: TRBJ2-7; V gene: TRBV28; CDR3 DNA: TGTGCCAGCAGTTCAAGGTTATTAACTAGCGGAGCCTACGAGCAGTACTTC; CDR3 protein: CASSSRLLTSGAYEQYF
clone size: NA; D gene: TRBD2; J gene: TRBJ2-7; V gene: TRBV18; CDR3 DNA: TGTGCCAGCTCACCTCAGAAAATGACTAGCGGGAGCCCCTACGAGCAGTACTTC; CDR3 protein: CASSPQKMTSGSPYEQYF
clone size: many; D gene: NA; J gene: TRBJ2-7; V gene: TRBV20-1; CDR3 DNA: TGCAGTGCCCCCCCTGTACCGGGCTCCTACGAGCAGTACTTC; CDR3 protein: CSAPPVPGSYEQYF
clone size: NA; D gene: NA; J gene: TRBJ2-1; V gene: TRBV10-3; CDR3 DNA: TGTGCCATCAGTGGGGGGGGCGGACAAGTGGATGAGCAGTTCTTC; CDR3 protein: CAISGGGGQVDEQFF
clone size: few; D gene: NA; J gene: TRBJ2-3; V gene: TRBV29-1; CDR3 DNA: TGCAGCGTTAAGTTCACAGATACGCAGTATTTT; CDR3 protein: CSVKFTDTQYF
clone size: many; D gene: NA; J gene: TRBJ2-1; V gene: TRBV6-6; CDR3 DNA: TGTGCCAGCAGTTACACCACAGGCGCCGGGAAAAATGAGCAGTTCTTC; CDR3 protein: CASSYTTGAGKNEQFF
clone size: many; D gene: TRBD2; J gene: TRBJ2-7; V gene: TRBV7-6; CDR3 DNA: TGTGCCAGCAGCCCCCGACTAGCGGCTCTCTACGAGCAGTACTTC; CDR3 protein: CASSPRLAALYEQYF
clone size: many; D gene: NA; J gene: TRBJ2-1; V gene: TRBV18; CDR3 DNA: TGTGCCAGCTCAACCGTGGGGGCGGAAGAGCAGTTCTTC; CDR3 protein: CASSTVGAEEQFF
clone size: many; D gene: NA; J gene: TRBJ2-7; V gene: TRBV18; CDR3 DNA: TGTGCCAGCTCACCTACACGAAACTCCTACGAGCAGTACTTC; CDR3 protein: CASSPTRNSYEQYF
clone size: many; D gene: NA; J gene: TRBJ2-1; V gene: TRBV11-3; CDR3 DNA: TGTGCCAGCAGCTTAGATCTCAGAAAGGGGCAGTTCTTC; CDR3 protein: CASSLDLRKGQFF
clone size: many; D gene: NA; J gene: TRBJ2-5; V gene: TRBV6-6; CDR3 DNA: TGTGCCAGCAGTTACTCGGGACTAGAGACCCAGTACTTC; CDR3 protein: CASSYSGLETQYF
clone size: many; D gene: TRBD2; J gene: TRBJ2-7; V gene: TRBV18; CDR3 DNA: TGTGCCAGCTCACCGGGAGGAGGAAGGGAGCGGGAGGAGCAGTACTTC; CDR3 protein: CASSPGGGREREEQYF
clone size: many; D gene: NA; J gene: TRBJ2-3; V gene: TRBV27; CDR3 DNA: TGTGCCAGCAGTTCCTCCCCTAGGGACTCCACAGATACGCAGTATTTT; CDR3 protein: CASSSSPRDSTDTQYF